The present T cell receptor beta chain was sequenced within a study of T cell changes during pregnancy in multiple sclerosis. Only in-frame clones appear in the TCRdb table, and some are missing; sequencing was by immunoSEQ multiplex PCR. The sample records approximately 65,000 clones, 91% being singletons. The CDR3 loop spans 14 amino acids. The germline gives CDR1 MNHNS, CDR2 SASEGT. J gave up 4 bases and V 7 bases, and 9 bases lay outside the gene matches. The chain combines TRBV6-1 with TRBJ1-2; 7 bases match TRBD1. Source: CD4+ T cells from peripheral blood mononuclear cells, taken in the first trimester of pregnancy. This clonotype was sampled from a female donor with multiple sclerosis, enrolled in a pregnancy study. The CDR3 spells CASKSPGTVYGYTF. CDR3 nucleotide sequence: TGTGCCAGCAAGTCTCCCGGGACAGTCTATGGCTACACCTTC.